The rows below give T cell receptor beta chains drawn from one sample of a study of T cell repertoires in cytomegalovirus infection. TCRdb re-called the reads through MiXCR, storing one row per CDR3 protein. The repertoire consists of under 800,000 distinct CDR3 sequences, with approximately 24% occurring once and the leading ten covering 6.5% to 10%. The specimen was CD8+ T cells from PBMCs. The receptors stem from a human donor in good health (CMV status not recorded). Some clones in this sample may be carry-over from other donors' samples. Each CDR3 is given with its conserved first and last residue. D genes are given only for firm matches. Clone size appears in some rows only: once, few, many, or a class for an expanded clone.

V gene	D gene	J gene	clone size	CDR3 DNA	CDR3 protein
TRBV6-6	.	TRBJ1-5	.	TGTGCCAGCAAGTCCTTAGGGGATCAGCCCCAGCATTTT	CASKSLGDQPQHF
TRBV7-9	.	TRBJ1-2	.	TGTGCCAGCAGCCTGACCGGACGGGAAGTCTATGGCTACACCTTC	CASSLTGREVYGYTF
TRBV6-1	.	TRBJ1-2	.	TGTGCCAGCTCTACCAGGCCCTATGGCTACACCTTC	CASSTRPYGYTF
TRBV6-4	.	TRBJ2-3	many	TGTGCCAGCAGTGAGACGGGGGGCCCAGATACGCAGTATTTT	CASSETGGPDTQYF
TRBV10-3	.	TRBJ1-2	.	TGTGCCATCAGCCCCTCCGATTTTGGTAGGGGGATATATGGCTACACCTTC	CAISPSDFGRGIYGYTF
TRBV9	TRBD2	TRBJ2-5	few	TGTGCCAGCAGCGGAGCTAGGCTAGCGGGGGGCCAAGAGACCCAGTACTTC	CASSGARLAGGQETQYF
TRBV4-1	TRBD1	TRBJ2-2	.	TGCGCCAGCAGCTCATGGAACAGGGGATCCGGGGAGCTGTTTTTT	CASSSWNRGSGELFF
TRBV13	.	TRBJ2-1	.	TGTGCCAGCAGCCCCCCCCCAGGAATCCCAAGAAATGAGCAGTTCTTC	CASSPPPGIPRNEQFF
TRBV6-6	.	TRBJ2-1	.	TGTGCCAGCAGTTACTCCCCTGGGAGCAATGAGCAGTTCTTC	CASSYSPGSNEQFF
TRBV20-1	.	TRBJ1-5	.	TGCAGTGCTCCTAGACAGCCCCAGCATTTT	CSAPRQPQHF